Each of the 15 T cell receptor beta chains below was sequenced from the same sample in a study of cytomegalovirus exposure and HLA in healthy donors (dated by TCRdb to 2015 to 2018). The protocol used for the library was the immunoSEQ multiplex PCR assay. The multiplex PCR relied on a mix of 60 forward primers for TCR Vbeta segments and 13 reverse primers for TCR Jbeta segments. The source is immuneACCESS, and TCRdb retained only in-frame sequences with V and J called. Part of the clones is not carried over; for the studies checked, unresolved V genes explain less than half of this, and the remainder is unexplained. The sample table records roughly 290,000 clones; 80% to 90% of these occur just once. Roughly 2% of the sample comes from the top ten. Source material: PBMCs. The origin of the receptors is a woman aged 18-29 years in good health and CMV-seronegative.

The CDR3 DNA follows: TGTGCCAGCAGAGCCACAGGGGAAGAAAAACTGTTTTTT. Its translation is CASRATGEEKLFF. The rearrangement links TRBV9 to TRBJ1-4; 7 bases are shared with TRBD1. The CDR3 loop spans 13 amino acids. The ends lost 5 bases at V and 8 bases at J; junction bases unmatched: 6. CDR1 is SGDLS, CDR2 YYNGEE, per germline.

The V gene is TRBV5-1, the J gene TRBJ2-5, with 8 bases aligning to TRBD1. Germline lookup yields CDR1 SGHRS and CDR2 YFSETQ. The CDR3 length is 18 residues. V trimming: 0 bases; J trimming: 2 bases; junction bases outside the gene matches: 12. Here the CDR3 DNA reads TGCGCCAGCAGCTTGGGGTTCGACAGGGGATCATCTCAAGAGACCCAGTACTTC. Translating it yields CASSLGFDRGSSQETQYF.

V and J are TRBV14 and TRBJ2-1, with a tentative D call TRBD1 (6 bases). The CDR3 contains 15 residues. V lost 0 bases and J lost 3, with 9 bases in between. Looked up from germline, CDR1 is SGHDN and CDR2 is FVKESK. The DNA of the CDR3 is TGTGCCAGCAGCCAAGATTTGGACAGCTACAATGAGCAGTTCTTC. Protein product: CASSQDLDSYNEQFF. Variable domain in full (rest from reference TRBV14 and TRBJ2-1): EAGVTQFPSHSVIEKGQTVTLRCDPISGHDNLYWYRRVMGKEIKFLLHFVKESKQDESGMPNNRFLAERTGGTYSTLKVQPAELEDSGVYFCASSQDLDSYNEQFFGPGTRLTVL.

The chain links TRBV27 to TRBJ2-2, with 10 bases fitting TRBD1. CDR3 length: 18 residues. The germline V gene has CDR1 MNHEY and CDR2 SMNVEV (reference sequence). J lost 6 bases, V lost 5 bases, and 15 bases had no gene match. The CDR3 region is CASSSRDRGGGMAGELFF. The CDR3 nucleotides are TGTGCCAGCAGTAGCCGGGACAGGGGAGGGGGGATGGCCGGGGAGCTGTTTTTT.

This chain joins TRBV11-2 and TRBJ2-5, with 8 bases fitting TRBD2. V was clipped by 1 base and J by 4 bases; unmatched bases: 5. Germline CDR1 SGHAT, CDR2 FQNNGV. CDR3 length equals 15 residues. The CDR3 region has the DNA TGTGCCAGCAGCTTAGGTGGTAGCGGGGTAGAGACCCAGTACTTC. This sequence encodes CASSLGGSGVETQYF.

The rearrangement uses TRBV19 and TRBJ1-1, with a weak D call TRBD1 (5 bases). V was trimmed by 4 bases and J by 6 bases, leaving 9 bases between them. The CDR3 is made up of 12 amino acids. Germline lookup yields CDR1 LNHDA and CDR2 SQIVND (reference sequence). CDR3: CASSTFRAEAFF. CDR3 bases: TGTGCCAGTAGTACGTTCAGGGCTGAAGCTTTCTTT. Drawing the rest from reference TRBV19 and TRBJ1-1, the complete variable domain is DGGITQSPKYLFRKEGQNVTLSCEQNLNHDAMYWYRQDPGQGLRLIYYSQIVNDFQKGDIAEGYSVSREKKESFPLTVTSAQKNPTAFYLCASSTFRAEAFFGQGTRLTVV.

J is TRBJ2-7 and V is TRBV2, with TRBD1 as a possible D gene (6 bases). Germline V gene lookup returns CDR1 SNHLY and CDR2 FYNNEI. This CDR3 has 13 residues. With 4 bases removed from V and 9 bases from J, the gap between germline ends came to 16 bases. Here the CDR3 DNA reads TGTGCCAGCAGTGGATCAGGGGTTGGGGTGCAGTACTTC. Its protein product is CASSGSGVGVQYF.

The rearrangement uses TRBV6-5 and TRBJ2-5; 7 nucleotides match TRBD1. This CDR3 is 14 amino acids long. CDR1 and CDR2 from the germline V gene are MNHEY and SVGAGI. Unmatched junction bases numbered 10, after V lost 7 bases and J lost 5 bases. The CDR3 nucleotides read TGTGCCAGCAACCCTGACAGGGTAGGGGAGACCCAGTACTTC. It yields the protein CASNPDRVGETQYF.

The chain links TRBV11-2 to TRBJ2-1; D uncertain. The CDR3 contains 14 residues. The V gene lost 7 bases and the J gene lost 3 bases, with 13 bases spanning the gap. The germline CDR1 and CDR2 sequences are SGHAT and FQNNGV. The CDR3 region is CASTSAVVYNEQFF. The CDR3 DNA reads as TGTGCCAGCACCTCCGCAGTGGTCTACAATGAGCAGTTCTTC.

The table lists this clone with a count of one. The rearrangement joins TRBV10-1 to TRBJ2-5, with a possible D match to TRBD2 (5 bases). The germline gives CDR1 WNHNN, CDR2 SYGVQD (reference sequence). Trimming stripped 5 bases from V and 1 base from J, with 14 bases between. This CDR3 contains 15 residues. The CDR3 DNA is TGCGCCAGCAGTTCCACTAGGTCCCCCCAAGAGACCCAGTACTTC. This translates into CASSSTRSPQETQYF.

V and J are TRBV6-4 and TRBJ2-3; D is possibly TRBD2 (6 bases). CDR3 size: 14 residues. Germline values: CDR1 MRHNA, CDR2 SNTAGT. V was shortened by 5 bases and J by 1 base, with 10 bases between the two germline ends. CDR3 protein: CASSPGLRTDTQYF. The CDR3 bases are TGTGCCAGCAGTCCGGGACTCCGCACAGATACGCAGTATTTT.

This clone is a singleton in its sample. This chain connects TRBV6-5 to TRBJ1-3; D call uncertain. Per the germline V gene, CDR1 is MNHEY and CDR2 is SVGAGI. Trimming pared 6 bases from V and 0 bases from J, leaving 12 bases between. The CDR3 runs 15 residues. CDR3 nucleotide sequence: TGTGCCAGCAGGCCGTCGGGTAGCTCTGGAAACACCATATATTTT. It translates to CASRPSGSSGNTIYF.

The rearrangement links TRBV10-3 to TRBJ2-7; D is possibly TRBD2 (7 bases). The V and J ends lost 9 bases and 3 bases respectively, with 15 bases between them. This CDR3 contains 13 residues. CDR1 ENHRY and CDR2 SYGVKD come from the germline V gene. CDR3 sequence (DNA): TGTGCCATTAACTCCGGGGGGCTCTACGAGCAGTACTTC. Its translation: CAINSGGLYEQYF.

The chain uses TRBV5-1 and TRBJ2-3, with 12 bases that match TRBD2. V lost 3 bases to trimming and J lost 6 bases; unmatched junction nucleotides: 5. This CDR3 has 15 residues. Germline CDR1 reads SGHRS; CDR2 reads YFSETQ. The CDR3, as DNA: TGCGCCAGCAGCTACCTAGCGGGGGGGCCTGATACGCAGTATTTT. It translates to CASSYLAGGPDTQYF.

This clone was found a few times. The V gene is TRBV30, the J gene TRBJ1-1; no clear D gene. This CDR3 has 12 residues. The germline CDR1 and CDR2 sequences are GTSNPN and SVGIG (reference sequence). V lost 5 bases to trimming and J lost 4 bases, with 11 bases between them. The CDR3 here is CAWRRALTEAFF. CDR3 nucleotide sequence: TGTGCCTGGCGGAGGGCCCTCACTGAAGCTTTCTTT.